One sample yielded the 19 T cell receptor beta chains listed below, sequenced in a study of Graves' ophthalmopathy and Graves' hyperthyroidism. Amplification from RNA transcripts yielded the TCR beta CDR3 regions. First-round RT-PCR employed HTBI primers, with a second-round multiplex PCR after it. MiXCR, applied by TCRdb to the multiplex PCR reads, yields one record per CDR3 protein. The data contain more than 150,000 distinct CDR3 sequences, 37% of them singletons. Sequenced material: peripheral blood. The source is a woman aged 40 to 49 with Graves' ophthalmopathy.

This clonotype was counted ten times or more. The V and J genes are TRBV11-1 and TRBJ2-7; 8 positions match TRBD1. The CDR3 has 17 residues. From germline, CDR1 is SGHAT and CDR2 FQDESV (reference sequence). The ends lost 5 bases at V and 0 bases at J; junction bases unmatched: 12. The CDR3 bases are TGTGCCAGCAGCCCGTCCCCCAGGGGGCCGACCTCCTACGAGCAGTACTTC. Its translation: CASSPSPRGPTSYEQYF.

This chain joins TRBV6-2 or TRBV6-3 and TRBJ2-7; 8 positions match TRBD1. Unmatched junction bases numbered 7, after V lost 11 bases and J lost 4 bases. CDR1 and CDR2 (germline): MNHEY, SVGEGT. CDR3 length: 12 amino acids. The CDR3 spells CALGQGGYEQYF. CDR3 DNA sequence: TGTGCCCTAGGACAGGGTGGATACGAGCAGTACTTC.

The V call is TRBV7-8, the J call TRBJ1-2; D ambiguous. The V and J ends lost 3 bases and 6 bases respectively, with 14 bases between them. This CDR3 region has 14 residues. Germline V gene sequence: CDR1 SGHVS, CDR2 FQNEAQ. The chain's CDR3 is CASSLDGSLDGYTF. The CDR3 region has the DNA TGTGCCAGCAGCTTGGACGGATCCTTAGATGGCTACACCTTC.

Ten or more counts support this clonotype. The chain couples TRBV7-9 to TRBJ2-7; D perhaps matches TRBD1 (5 bases). There are 14 residues in the CDR3. From germline, CDR1 is SEHNR and CDR2 FQNEAQ (reference sequence). The V gene lost 2 bases and the J gene lost 0 bases, with 8 bases spanning the gap. In DNA, the CDR3 is TGTGCCAGCAGCTTACTAGACAGCTCCTACGAGCAGTACTTC. Translated, it gives CASSLLDSSYEQYF.

The V and J genes are TRBV6-1 and TRBJ1-6; 8 bases line up with TRBD1. The CDR3 extends over 17 amino acids. The junction had 11 bases not matched to a gene; V was cut back by 4 bases and J by 6 bases. CDR1 and CDR2 from the germline V gene are MNHNS and SASEGT. The CDR3 DNA reads TGTGCCAGCAGTGCCCTACCAGGACAGGGAAGTAATTCACCCCTCCACTTT. Amino acids: CASSALPGQGSNSPLHF.

This sequence joins TRBV20-1 and TRBJ2-7; possibly TRBD1 or TRBD2 for D (5 bases each). V lost 6 bases, J lost 1 base, and 13 bases lay in between. Germline V gene lookup returns CDR1 DFQATT and CDR2 SNEGSKA (reference sequence). The CDR3 runs to 13 residues. Here the CDR3 reads CSAMGVSSYEQYF. DNA of the CDR3: TGCAGTGCCATGGGGGTGTCATCCTACGAGCAGTACTTC.

The chain recombines TRBV7-8 with TRBJ1-6; D is unresolved. The V gene lost 1 base and the J gene lost 10 bases, with 14 bases spanning the gap. Germline assignment: CDR1 SGHVS and CDR2 FQNEAQ. CDR3 size: 15 residues. CDR3 sequence reads: CASSLDGVLGSPLHF. The CDR3 DNA follows: TGTGCCAGCAGCTTAGATGGAGTGTTGGGGTCACCCCTCCACTTT.

The gene calls are TRBV6-1 and TRBJ1-2; TRBD1 aligns across 7 bases. The J segment lost 6 bases and the V segment lost 5 bases, leaving 6 bases of the junction unmatched. This CDR3 comprises 13 residues. Germline lookup yields CDR1 MNHNS and CDR2 SASEGT. The CDR3 nucleotides are TGTGCCAGCAGTCCAAACAGGGGAGATGGCTACACCTTC. Translated: CASSPNRGDGYTF.

Many counts were recorded for this clonotype. The V and J genes are TRBV14 and TRBJ1-5, with D maybe TRBD1 (6 bases). This CDR3 spans 16 amino acids. V gave up 4 bases and J gave up 1 base, with 14 bases separating them. Per germline, CDR1 SGHDN and CDR2 FVKESK. CDR3 nucleotides: TGTGCCAGCAGCCGGGGGGGACACACGAGCAATCAGCCCCAGCATTTT. Amino acids: CASSRGGHTSNQPQHF.

This clonotype was detected many times. The CDR3 bases are TGCAGTGGGACAGTTAGAAACTATGGCTACACCTTC. Translation: CSGTVRNYGYTF. The genes are TRBV20-1 and TRBJ1-2; perhaps TRBD1 as D (6 bases). The ends were cut back, 7 bases at V and 2 bases at J, with 11 bases in the middle. This CDR3 contains 12 residues. Germline V gene sequence: CDR1 DFQATT, CDR2 SNEGSKA (reference sequence).

V usage is TRBV12-3 or TRBV12-4 and J usage is TRBJ1-1, with D perhaps TRBD1 (5 bases). The V and J ends lost 8 bases and 5 bases respectively, with 6 bases between them. The CDR3 runs to 10 residues. CDR3 region: CASGGTEAFF. The CDR3 DNA reads TGTGCCAGCGGGGGAACTGAAGCTTTCTTT.

This clonotype appeared many times. The genes are TRBV20-1 and TRBJ1-5; D is unresolved. Germline V gene lookup returns CDR1 DFQATT and CDR2 SNEGSKA (reference sequence). The ends were cut back, 3 bases at V and 7 bases at J, with 13 bases in the middle. CDR3 length: 13 amino acids. The CDR3 protein is CSARIGVHQPQHF. In DNA, the CDR3 is TGCAGTGCTAGGATCGGGGTGCACCAGCCCCAGCATTTT.

The chain combines TRBV6-2 or TRBV6-3 with TRBJ2-7, with TRBD1 as a possible D gene (5 bases). The germline gives CDR1 MNHEY, CDR2 SVGEGT. The CDR3 loop spans 15 amino acids. Between the trimmed V and J ends, which lost 6 bases and 0 bases, there was a span of 15 bases. The CDR3 nucleotides are TGTGCCAGCAGCCCCGACAGCCTCCACTCCTACGAGCAGTACTTC. Translation: CASSPDSLHSYEQYF.

This clonotype was seen ten or more times. The chain couples TRBV7-9 to TRBJ1-2; maybe TRBD1 (5 bases). Trimming removed 3 bases from V and 8 bases from J, with 13 bases in between. Germline-derived CDR1 and CDR2 are SEHNR and FQNEAQ (reference sequence). This CDR3 has 13 amino acids. Here the CDR3 DNA reads TGTGCCAGCAGCTTCATGGGGGTGGAAGGCTACACCTTC. It specifies CASSFMGVEGYTF.

This clonotype was seen ten or more times. The rearrangement joins TRBV2 to TRBJ1-2; no reliable D call. Looked up from germline, CDR1 is SNHLY and CDR2 is FYNNEI. Between the trimmed V and J ends, which lost 8 bases and 4 bases, there was a span of 14 bases. The CDR3 spans 13 residues. Here the CDR3 reads CASGSEASYGYTF. The CDR3, as DNA: TGTGCCAGCGGGTCGGAAGCCTCCTATGGCTACACCTTC.

The chain has TRBV7-9 and TRBJ1-1; D might be TRBD1 (6 bases). V was clipped by 5 bases and J by 5 bases, with 15 bases between them. The length of the CDR3 is 14 residues. Germline assignment: CDR1 SEHNR and CDR2 FQNEAQ (reference sequence). The DNA of the CDR3 is TGTGCCAGCAGCCCAGACCGGGACACGACTGAAGCTTTCTTT. This translates into CASSPDRDTTEAFF.

This clonotype was recorded many times. The J gene is TRBJ1-5, the V gene TRBV30; 8 bases map to TRBD1. The CDR3 is 13 amino acids. Germline CDR1 and CDR2: GTSNPN and SVGIG (reference sequence). With V trimmed by 2 bases and J by 5 bases, 2 bases remained unmatched. The CDR3 reads CAWSPQGDQPQHF. The CDR3 DNA sequence: TGTGCCTGGAGTCCACAGGGGGATCAGCCCCAGCATTTT. Combining the CDR3 with reference TRBV30 and TRBJ1-5 gives the whole variable domain SQTIHQWPATLVQPVGSPLSLECTVEGTSNPNLYWYRQAAGRGLQLLFYSVGIGQISSEVPQNLSASRPQDRQFILSSKKLLLSDSGFYLCAWSPQGDQPQHFGDGTRLSIL.

The chain links TRBV6-1 to TRBJ1-2; 9 bases are a match to TRBD1. The germline CDR1 and CDR2 sequences are MNHNS and SASEGT. The CDR3 length is 12 residues. V was pared by 6 bases and J by 6 bases, with 2 bases of the junction left unmatched. The CDR3 nucleotides read TGTGCCAGCAGGGACAGGGGTGATGGCTACACCTTC. Translated, it gives CASRDRGDGYTF.

This chain connects TRBV2 to TRBJ1-3, with D unclear. Germline CDR1 is SNHLY and CDR2 is FYNNEI. The CDR3 loop spans 15 amino acids. With 4 bases removed from V and 4 bases from J, the gap between germline ends came to 14 bases. The CDR3 spells CASSVSSNLGNTIYF. The CDR3 DNA reads TGTGCCAGCAGTGTGAGCAGCAACCTCGGAAACACCATATATTTT.